This record concerns one TCR beta chain sequence. The antigen is undetermined. Germline and junction disagree at one end, which may indicate a read error. Distinct nucleotide sequences in the sample also encode this CDR3. This CDR3 contains 16 residues. Per germline, CDR1 SGHDT and CDR2 YYEEEE. The data were taken from a study of cytomegalovirus exposure and HLA in healthy donors. Both 60 Vbeta primers and 13 Jbeta primers went into the PCR. The repertoire was sequenced with immunoSEQ multiplex PCR; TCRdb's copy has only in-frame clones and lacks some. Here the sample spans around 130,000 clones, around 72% being singletons. Findings and limits, study-wide: In a later analysis, productive TCRs from donors in an Asian-associated ancestry cluster reportedly carried fewer N-insertions than the cohort mean. Earlier results showed most TCR beta V segments being productive about 87% or about 30% of the time. The study listed approximately 160 cytomegalovirus-associated TCR beta chains. In a later analysis, at a false discovery rate of 0.05, some 17,000 TCR beta sequences were associated with HLA alleles.

The sequencing input was PBMCs. The chain couples TRBV5-6 to TRBJ2-5; 12 nucleotides match TRBD2. This sequence originates from a human donor in good health. The CDR3 here is CASSLRTSGVGETQYF. CDR3 nucleotides: TGTGCCAGCAGCTTGCGGACTAGCGGGGTGGGAGAGACTCAGTACTTC.